This TCR beta chain was sequenced during a study of blood T cell repertoires in COVID-19. Whole-study context: The United States, Italy and Spain were the sources of the acute and convalescent COVID-19 samples. In each case, the material was cDNA or gDNA derived from T cells, B-cell-depleted T cells, or PBMCs.

The germline CDR1 and CDR2 sequences are SGHTA and FQGNSA. The CDR3 is 19 amino acids. Trimming cost V 3 bases and J 1 base; bases outside gene matches: 15. Per the study methods: Cell counts per sample came from amplifying reference gene primers. The protocol was immunoSEQ multiplex PCR, while the TCRdb copy is restricted to in-frame clones and leaves out a portion. D and trimming come from the DNA, and the V and J calls and clone size come from that table. This repertoire shows about 210,000 clones, about 88% found once; its top ten account for roughly 0.7%. V usage is TRBV7-2 and J usage is TRBJ2-3; 8 nucleotides match TRBD2. The sequence was collected from a middle-aged man with acute or convalescent COVID-19. The sample taken for sequencing was peripheral blood. The CDR3 sequence: CASSFGRLAGGYGTDTQYF. DNA of the CDR3: TGTGCCAGCAGCTTTGGACGGCTAGCGGGTGGGTATGGCACAGATACGCAGTATTTT.